This TCR beta chain stems from a study of blood T cell repertoires in COVID-19. Looking at the study overall: PBMCs, B-cell-depleted T cells, or T cells provided the cDNA or gDNA that made up the material.

Libraries were prepared by immunoSEQ multiplex PCR; TCRdb keeps only in-frame clonotypes and omits some of them. The sample lists about 63,000 clones, approximately 88% occurring once. The CDR3 is 14 residues long. V trimming: 2 bases; J trimming: 6 bases; junction bases outside the gene matches: 6. This clonotype was sampled from a woman aged 80 or over with acute or convalescent COVID-19. The chain carries TRBV5-3 and TRBJ1-1, with 8 bases identical to TRBD1. TRBV5-3 is an ORF, with its function uncertain. The specimen was peripheral blood. CDR3 amino acids: CARSFPGTGSEAFF. CDR3 DNA: TGTGCCAGAAGCTTTCCCGGGACAGGCTCTGAAGCTTTCTTT.